Included here is one T cell receptor (beta chain) sequence, with context. The antigen it recognizes is unknown. There are no base qualities to consult, and no much larger clone falls within one base. The immunoSEQ Assay, a bias-controlled multiplex PCR, was used to amplify TCRbeta CDR3 regions from genomic DNA. As for the original processing: The number of nucleated cells in each sample was estimated from the amplification of reference gene primers within the assay. To quantify the absolute abundance of each unique TCRbeta CDR3 rearrangement, sequence reads were collapsed and filtered. For each sample, productive Simpson clonality was calculated as the square root of Simpson's diversity index across productive rearrangements. The immuneACCESS repertoire file appears here via TCRdb, limited to in-frame rearrangements. These files lack a portion of the clones; in checked studies, under half of the deficit traces to unresolved V genes, and the cause of the others is not known. The DNA was the basis for D and trimming; V, J and clone size are from that table. This sample holds tens of thousands of clones; 65% to 80% were observed only once. Of the sample, 2% falls within the top ten clones.

Whole blood was collected in K2EDTA tubes by collaborating institutions according to the institutions' own protocols. For TCRbeta analysis, collaborators shipped samples in one of three forms: frozen whole blood, isolated PBMCs, or DNA extracted from either of those sample types. The sample originates from a study of blood T cell repertoires in COVID-19 (dated by TCRdb to the early 2020s). Background for the entire study: Collaborator samples came from the United States, Italy and Spain and covered acute and convalescent phases of COVID-19. The repertoires were released in a freely available public database meant as a resource for research on the immune response to SARS-CoV-2. Nearly every sample came with metadata listing a de-identified subject ID, COVID-19 status, age in years and sex. The prospective study material was composed of cDNA or gDNA derived from T cells, B-cell-depleted T cells, or PBMCs. The dataset comprised deeply sampled blood TCRbeta repertoires from subjects exposed to, actively infected with, or recovered from COVID-19. The samples were drawn from two sources: the first 160 participants of the ongoing ImmuneRACE study, and fewer than 1,500 subjects contributed by 6 global collaborators. Where available, HLA class I and class II types were obtained from metadata supplied by the sample provider rather than from assay-based typing. Study-wide findings and limitations: The amount of clinical and demographic metadata varied by source and participant and was provided uncurated.

The CDR3 goes from the cysteine to the phenylalanine over 17 residues. Only CDR3 DNA remains: 51 bases, in frame from the first base. V lost 0 bases and J lost 3 bases; the stretch between them is 12 bases long. The germline V gene provides CDR1 MNHNS and CDR2 SASEGT. The receptor was isolated from a man in his sixties with active COVID-19. The chain is made from TRBV6-1 and TRBJ1-6, with TRBD1 tentatively as D gene (6 bases match). The sample was peripheral blood. The CDR3 loop reads CASSEAQGFLYNSPLHF. The DNA reads as follows: TGTGCCAGCAGTGAAGCGCAGGGGTTTCTCTATAATTCACCCCTCCACTTT.